The subject of this entry is one TCR beta chain. Its antigen is as yet unknown. TCRdb redid the calling of the 5' RACE reads with MiXCR, one entry per CDR3 protein. The table lists some 800,000 distinct CDR3 sequences, approximately 12% of them singletons, with 0.51% in the top ten. The data stem from a study of CD8 T cells in ankylosing spondylitis. Study results and limitations: What seemed typical of ankylosing spondylitis blood was a TCR beta motif built from fewer than ten highly homologous variants.

CDR3 length: 16 residues. V gave up 1 base and J gave up 4 bases; unmatched junction bases: 4. Per the germline V gene, CDR1 is LGHNA and CDR2 is YSLEER. The clonotype comes from a male donor with ankylosing spondylitis. Sequencing was performed on blood, either unsorted or a sorted T cell fraction (not recorded which). The chain uses TRBV4-3 and TRBJ2-3; 11 nucleotides align to TRBD2. The CDR3 nucleotides are TGCGCCAGCAGCCAAGTAGCGGGAGGGCCCGCAGATACGCAGTATTTT. The encoded protein is CASSQVAGGPADTQYF.